The 13 T cell receptor beta chains listed next were all sequenced from one sample in a study of CXCR3-negative and CXCR3-positive naive CD8 T cells (dated by TCRdb to the late 2010s). The sequencer listed for this sample is NextSeq 550. The Human TCR Profiling Kit (MiLaboratory) was used to make UMI-labeled 5' RACE TRB cDNA libraries. TCRdb reprocessed the reads; each CDR3 protein sequence makes one entry, and DNA is unavailable. The table of this sample itemizes fewer than 60,000 distinct CDR3 sequences. Approximately 1.5% of the sample is taken by the ten largest. Sequencing was carried out using naive CXCR3- CD8+ T cells from blood. The cell subset or site label of this sample denotes: CD45RO-CCR7+CD27+CD95- naive CD8+ T cells lacking CXCR3 (TNR3-). The receptors originated from a human donor in good health. Some clones in this sample may be carry-over from other donors' samples.

The V and J genes are TRBV28 and TRBJ1-2. CDR1 is MDHEN, CDR2 SYDVKM, per germline. This CDR3 region has 13 residues. This CDR3 is CASSLLANYGYTF.

CDR3: CATKIPGGTEAFF. This chain joins TRBV5-1 and TRBJ1-1; the D call from TCRdb, TRBD1, cannot be confirmed without DNA. Looked up from germline, CDR1 is SGHRS and CDR2 is YFSETQ. The CDR3 extends over 13 amino acids.

The rearrangement links TRBV28 to TRBJ1-5; lacking DNA, the TRBD1 call made by TCRdb goes unchecked. The CDR3 spans 14 residues. Germline V gives CDR1 MDHEN, CDR2 SYDVKM. CDR3 in amino acids: CASSSMAGNQPQHF.

This chain joins TRBV12-3 or TRBV12-4 and TRBJ2-3; lacking DNA, the TRBD1 call made by TCRdb goes unchecked. The CDR3 is 14 residues long. This CDR3 is CASSTSGTGETQYF.

The rearrangement links TRBV5-4 to TRBJ2-1; the D call of TRBD1 rests on TCRdb alone, since no DNA is present to check it. CDR3 length: 15 amino acids. Germline V gene lookup returns CDR1 SGHNT and CDR2 YYREEE (reference sequence). The CDR3 sequence is CASSILRDSYNEQFF.

The chain links TRBV28 to TRBJ2-1; the TRBD1 assignment by TCRdb is unverifiable without DNA. From germline, CDR1 is MDHEN and CDR2 SYDVKM. This CDR3 spans 16 amino acids. The CDR3 sequence: CASSLFQGASSGEQFF.

The rearrangement uses TRBV29-1 and TRBJ1-1. The CDR3 consists of 13 residues. Per the germline V gene, CDR1 is SQVTM and CDR2 is ANQGSEA. The CDR3 here is CSGLTDMNTEAFF.

This chain uses TRBV28 with TRBJ2-7; there is no DNA to check the TCRdb D call of TRBD1. CDR3 length: 15 residues. Looked up from germline, CDR1 is MDHEN and CDR2 is SYDVKM. CDR3 sequence: CASSLGAGSAYEQYF.

The rearrangement uses TRBV11-1 and TRBJ2-7. Germline V lookup: CDR1 SGHAT, CDR2 FQDESV (reference sequence). The CDR3 is 14 amino acids. CDR3: CASQTSGSFGEQYF.

The chain joins TRBV6-1 to TRBJ2-4; TCRdb calls TRBD2, which cannot be checked without DNA. CDR3 length: 18 residues. Germline V gives CDR1 MNHNS, CDR2 SASEGT. This CDR3 is CASSNEEGLAEIINIQYF.

The chain combines TRBV9 with TRBJ2-7; absent DNA, TCRdb's TRBD2 call cannot be checked. The CDR3 is 15 residues long. Germline V gives CDR1 SGDLS, CDR2 YYNGEE. The CDR3 loop is CASSPTGGAEYEQYF.

The rearrangement joins TRBV7-9 to TRBJ2-5; TCRdb returns TRBD1, unconfirmable since there is no DNA. This CDR3 has 15 residues. Germline values: CDR1 SEHNR, CDR2 FQNEAQ (reference sequence). CDR3 residues: CASSEQGAAWGTQYF.

The J gene is TRBJ1-6, the V gene TRBV6-1; as DNA is missing, the TRBD1 call by TCRdb cannot be tested. CDR3 size: 14 residues. Per germline, CDR1 MNHNS and CDR2 SASEGT. The CDR3 is CASSELGVGVPLHF.